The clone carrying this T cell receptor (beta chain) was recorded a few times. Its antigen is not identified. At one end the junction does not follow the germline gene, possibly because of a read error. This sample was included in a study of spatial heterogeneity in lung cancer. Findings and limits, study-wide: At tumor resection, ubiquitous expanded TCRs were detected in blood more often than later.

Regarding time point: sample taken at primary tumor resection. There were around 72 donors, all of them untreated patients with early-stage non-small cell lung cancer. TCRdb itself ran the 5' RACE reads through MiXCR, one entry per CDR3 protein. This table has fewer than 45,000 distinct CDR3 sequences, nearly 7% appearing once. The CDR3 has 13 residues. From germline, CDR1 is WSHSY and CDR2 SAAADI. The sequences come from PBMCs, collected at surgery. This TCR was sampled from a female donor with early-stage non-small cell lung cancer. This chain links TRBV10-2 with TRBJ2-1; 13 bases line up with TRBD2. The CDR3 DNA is TGCGCCAGCAGTGCCACTAGCGGGGGGGCTTGGGTCTTC. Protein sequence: CASSATSGGAWVF.